This TCR beta chain was identified in a study of T-cell memory formation after mild COVID-19. General study results and limits: Pre-infection memory showed some responding clones, and this suggested that cross-reactive memory joined.

TCRdb re-called the 5' RACE reads through MiXCR, storing one row per CDR3 protein. The table has roughly 450,000 distinct CDR3 sequences, approximately 18% seen once. This clonotype was seen a handful of times. Antigen unknown. This CDR3 has 14 residues. Germline CDR1 reads DFQATT; CDR2 reads SNEGSKA (reference sequence). V dropped 3 bases and J dropped 6 bases, with 14 bases sitting between them. Sequencing was performed on PBMCs or a T cell subset sorted from them (not recorded which). The receptor was isolated from a man in his late teens or twenties who had mild COVID-19 (a few samples of this study predate the infection). Cell type and time point are not known. V gene TRBV20-1 combines with J gene TRBJ2-2, with a weak D call TRBD2 (7 bases). As DNA, the CDR3 is TGCAGTGCTAGCGTGTGGGGGGGCCCCGGGGAGCTGTTTTTT. This sequence encodes CSASVWGGPGELFF.